Following are 15 T cell receptor beta chains from one sample sequenced in a study of a mutant IDH1 vaccine in newly diagnosed glioma. The time point: baseline, week 1 (first vaccination visit). Regarding treatment: pre-vaccination baseline after standard-of-care therapy. Some clones are missing from TCRdb's copy, which holds only in-frame ones; the method was immunoSEQ multiplex PCR. The table records tens of thousands of clones, about four fifths of them present only once. Source: PBMCs, taken from a glioma patient treated with radiotherapy, temozolomide or both. All receptors come from a woman in her 50s with glioma.

The rearrangement uses TRBV9 and TRBJ2-2; D unclear. V lost 0 bases and J 8 bases, leaving 8 bases between the germline ends. Germline CDR1 is SGDLS and CDR2 is YYNGEE. The CDR3 totals 13 residues. The DNA of the CDR3 is TGTGCCAGCAGCGTAGATGGGCCGGGGGAGCTGTTTTTT. Protein sequence: CASSVDGPGELFF.

This sequence joins TRBV19 and TRBJ2-5, with TRBD1 identical over 9 bases. Per the germline V gene, CDR1 is LNHDA and CDR2 is SQIVND (reference sequence). Trimming at V came to 4 bases and at J to 6 bases, leaving 6 bases not matched to a gene. This CDR3 is 14 amino acids long. The CDR3 bases are TGTGCCAGTAGTAATAGGACAGGGGTGAAGACCCAGTACTTC. This encodes CASSNRTGVKTQYF.

The rearrangement joins TRBV5-1 to TRBJ2-5; D is ambiguous. The ends were cut back, 4 bases at V and 5 bases at J, with 12 bases in the middle. The CDR3 runs to 13 residues. Germline V gives CDR1 SGHRS, CDR2 YFSETQ. CDR3 sequence: CASSLSVLETQYF. In DNA, the CDR3 is TGCGCCAGCAGCCTTAGTGTTCTGGAGACCCAGTACTTC.

V and J are TRBV6-5 and TRBJ1-2, with D possibly TRBD1 on 5 matching bases. CDR1 and CDR2 (germline): MNHEY, SVGAGI. The CDR3 is made up of 15 amino acids. Deletions cut 2 bases from V and 0 bases from J, with 10 bases between. The CDR3 DNA reads as TGTGCCAGCAGTTACAAAGGGGTGACTAACTATGGCTACACCTTC. It encodes CASSYKGVTNYGYTF.

CDR3 loop: CASSPGGYNSPLHF. DNA of the CDR3: TGTGCCAGCAGCCCCGGCGGGTATAATTCACCCCTCCACTTT. The chain uses TRBV7-3 and TRBJ1-6; D remains unclear. The CDR3 is made up of 14 amino acids. V was cut by 5 bases and J by 4 bases, with 9 bases left in between. Germline CDR1 is SGHTA and CDR2 is FQGTGA.

This clone appeared a few times. This rearrangement joins TRBV7-9 to TRBJ2-6; possible D gene TRBD1, 5 bases. Per the germline V gene, CDR1 is SEHNR and CDR2 is FQNEAQ (reference sequence). V shed 5 bases and J shed 1 base, with 9 bases lying between them. This CDR3 region has 15 residues. Here the CDR3 reads CASSISGSGANVLTF. The CDR3 DNA is TGTGCCAGCAGCATCTCAGGGTCTGGGGCCAACGTCCTGACTTTC.

The V and J genes are TRBV6-1 and TRBJ2-3, with D perhaps being TRBD1 or TRBD2 (5 bases each). The CDR3 loop spans 14 amino acids. Per the germline V gene, CDR1 is MNHNS and CDR2 is SASEGT. Trimming took off 8 bases at V and 1 base at J, with 13 bases between the two ends. The CDR3 DNA reads TGTGCCAGCCTCGAGGGGCTGGGCACAGATACGCAGTATTTT. Translating it yields CASLEGLGTDTQYF.

The chain employs TRBV7-9 and TRBJ1-1; D is possibly TRBD1 (5 bases). The CDR3 sequence is 16 residues long. Looked up from germline, CDR1 is SEHNR and CDR2 is FQNEAQ (reference sequence). Trimming left V 3 bases short and J 7 bases short, with 21 bases between. The CDR3 reads CASSLDTQSLGGEAFF. For the CDR3, the DNA is TGTGCCAGCAGCTTGGACACGCAGTCTTTGGGGGGTGAAGCTTTCTTT.

V usage is TRBV9 and J usage is TRBJ2-2, with D perhaps TRBD1 or TRBD2 (5 bases each). V gave up 5 bases and J gave up 4 bases, with 24 bases separating them. Germline V gene lookup returns CDR1 SGDLS and CDR2 YYNGEE. The length of the CDR3 is 18 residues. CDR3 nucleotides: TGTGCCAGCAGGGGGGAACCGGGGATTAGAACCGGCACCGGGGAGCTGTTTTTT. It specifies CASRGEPGIRTGTGELFF.

V gene TRBV5-4 combines with J gene TRBJ1-2; TRBD1 agrees at 8 bases. The V gene end was trimmed by 2 bases and the J gene end by 8 bases; junction bases not matched to a gene: 2. The CDR3 sequence is 12 residues long. Per the germline V gene, CDR1 is SGHNT and CDR2 is YYREEE (reference sequence). The CDR3: CASSLRQGGYTF. DNA for the CDR3: TGTGCCAGCAGCTTACGACAGGGGGGCTACACCTTC.

In DNA form, the CDR3 reads TGTGCCAGTAGTACCGGGGGGACAGGGGGCACCGGGGAGCTGTTTTTT. This gives the protein CASSTGGTGGTGELFF. This sequence joins TRBV19 and TRBJ2-2; 11 bases are shared with TRBD1. Germline loops: CDR1 LNHDA, CDR2 SQIVND (reference sequence). The CDR3 contains 16 residues. V dropped 4 bases and J dropped 4; count of bases not matched to a gene: 5.

The CDR3 nucleotides read TGTGCCTGGAGGGGAACAGGGTGGACTGAAGCTTTCTTT. It translates to CAWRGTGWTEAFF. This chain connects TRBV30 to TRBJ1-1, with a tentative D call TRBD1 (6 bases). Germline-derived CDR1 and CDR2 are GTSNPN and SVGIG (reference sequence). Deletions cut 3 bases from V and 5 bases from J, with 13 bases between. This CDR3 has 13 amino acids.

The gene calls are TRBV2 and TRBJ2-7; a weak D match, TRBD2 (6 bases). V was trimmed by 1 base and J by 4 bases, leaving 8 bases between them. In germline, CDR1 is SNHLY, CDR2 FYNNEI. There are 13 residues in the CDR3. The CDR3 sequence is CASSEGGRYEQYF. The CDR3, as DNA: TGTGCCAGCAGTGAAGGAGGGAGGTACGAGCAGTACTTC. Using reference TRBV2 and TRBJ2-7 for the parts outside the CDR3, the full variable domain is EPEVTQTPSHQVTQMGQEVILRCVPISNHLYFYWYRQILGQKVEFLVSFYNNEISEKSEIFDDQFSVERPDGSNFTLKIRSTKLEDSAMYFCASSEGGRYEQYFGPGTRLTVT.

V usage is TRBV5-4 and J usage is TRBJ2-7; TRBD1 matches 11 bases. The CDR3 has 15 amino acids. The trim removed 4 bases at V and 0 bases at J, leaving 3 bases unmatched. Germline V gene data show CDR1 as SGHNT and CDR2 as YYREEE (reference sequence). The chain's CDR3 is CASSLGQGASYEQYF. CDR3 nucleotide sequence: TGTGCCAGCAGCCTAGGACAGGGGGCCTCCTACGAGCAGTACTTC.

This chain links TRBV7-2 with TRBJ1-2; no reliable D call. CDR1 and CDR2 from the germline V gene are SGHTA and FQGNSA. Between the trimmed V and J ends, which lost 7 bases and 2 bases, there was a span of 17 bases. The CDR3 extends over 15 amino acids. This chain's CDR3 is CASISRAAGNYGYTF. In DNA form, the CDR3 reads TGTGCCAGCATTTCACGGGCAGCAGGAAACTATGGCTACACCTTC.